The following is a T cell receptor beta chain sequence with its context. Its target antigen remains unknown. Nothing much larger sits one base from this clone, and base qualities are not available. ICON enrollment began in April 2016, and the last patient was enrolled in 2018. Fresh tumor and matched uninvolved tissue for in-depth immune analyses, including TCR sequencing, were collected from a subcohort of 76 patients. TCR sequencing was performed on DNA isolated from bulk tissue, without cell sorting. The T-cell fraction in tumor and uninvolved lung tissue was obtained from TCR sequencing using the immunoSEQ assay. In the original analysis: In the survival analysis, patients were divided into a high T-cell fraction group (upper tertile) and a low T-cell fraction group (lower two tertiles), and the two groups were compared using a log-rank test. A signed-rank test was used to check for differences in T-cell fraction between paired tumor and uninvolved lung. TCRdb holds this immuneACCESS table with in-frame rearrangements only. Some clones are missing; in checked studies, unresolved V genes explain under half, and the rest has no known cause. D and trimming were read from the DNA, whereas the V and J calls and clone size are those reported in that table. The sample has roughly 16,000 clones on record, roughly 71% of them singletons. Around 6.1% of the sample comes from the top ten.

The source of the sample is a study of tumor-infiltrating lymphocytes in localized non-small cell lung cancer (dated by TCRdb to the early 2020s). Turning to the overall study: The cohort covered several histologies, both smokers and never-smokers, and patients whose samples were collected after neoadjuvant chemotherapy. In total, the ICON cohort was made up of 150 or so surgical patients who had localized non-small cell lung cancer and whose tumors were resected. A total of more than 50 patients were part of the paired comparison of immunoSEQ T-cell fraction between tumor and uninvolved lung. The same patients underwent several integrated assays, with TCR sequencing performed together with flow cytometry, multiplex immunofluorescence, RNA-seq, exome sequencing and proteomics. Each patient contributed resected tumor tissue and uninvolved lung tissue from the same patient, described as non-adjacent to the tumor.

Broader findings and caveats from the paper: In line with immunofluorescence CD3 counts, TCRbeta sequencing supported higher T cell infiltration in tumors compared with uninvolved lung tissue. No difference in TCR-derived T-cell fraction was observed between the flow cytometry-defined immunotypes IM1 (good prognosis) and IM2 (poor prognosis). Because assay coverage varied across patients depending on available tissue quantity, TCR sequencing was performed for only a subset of the cohort. Because different pieces of the same tissue were used for different assays, technical variation could not be separated from intratumor heterogeneity. Tumor T-cell fraction from TCR sequencing was not associated with recurrence-free survival (p = 0.61).

CDR1 MNHEY and CDR2 SVGAGI were looked up in the germline V gene. The cysteine opens and the phenylalanine closes a CDR3 of 14 amino acids. Only the CDR3 part of the read is kept: 42 bases, read in frame from the first base. V drops 1 base and J drops 2 bases, leaving 9 bases in between. The rearranged chain carries TRBV6-5 and TRBJ2-7; the D gene identity is not certain. Specimen: lung tumor tissue. This TCR was recovered from a human donor with non-small cell lung cancer. CDR3 reads: CASSYYQDTYEQYF. The nucleotide sequence reads as follows: TGTGCCAGCAGTTACTATCAAGATACCTACGAGCAGTACTTC.